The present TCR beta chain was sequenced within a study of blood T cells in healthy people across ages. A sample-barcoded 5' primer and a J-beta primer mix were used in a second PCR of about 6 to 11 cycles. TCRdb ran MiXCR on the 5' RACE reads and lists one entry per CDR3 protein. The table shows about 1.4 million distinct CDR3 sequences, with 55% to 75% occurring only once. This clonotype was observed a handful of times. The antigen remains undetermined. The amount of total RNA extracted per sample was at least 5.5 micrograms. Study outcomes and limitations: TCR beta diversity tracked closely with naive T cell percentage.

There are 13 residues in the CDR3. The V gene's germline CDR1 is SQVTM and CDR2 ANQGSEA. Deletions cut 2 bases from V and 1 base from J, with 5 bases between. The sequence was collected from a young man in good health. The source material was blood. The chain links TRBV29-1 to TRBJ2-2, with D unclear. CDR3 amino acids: CSVELVNTGELFF. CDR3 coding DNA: TGCAGCGTTGAATTGGTGAACACCGGGGAGCTGTTTTTT.